These 32 T cell receptor beta chains originate from one sample sequenced in a study of blood T cells in healthy people across ages. Combining a sample-barcoded 5' primer with a J-beta primer mix, a second PCR ran for roughly 6 to 12 cycles. TCRdb ran MiXCR on the 5' RACE reads and lists one entry per CDR3 protein. The data show about a million distinct CDR3 sequences, around 48% seen once. The sequencing input was blood. The receptor source for this set is a man in his thirties or forties in good health.

This sequence joins TRBV5-1 and TRBJ2-3; D remains unclear. Trimming cost V 0 bases and J 6 bases, with 14 bases left between them. CDR1 SGHRS and CDR2 YFSETQ come from the germline V gene. This CDR3 region has 15 residues. The CDR3 DNA follows: TGCGCCAGCAGCTTGGAGGGAAGCTCCGGTGATACGCAGTATTTT. Amino acids: CASSLEGSSGDTQYF.

This chain links TRBV20-1 with TRBJ2-5; 9 bases align to TRBD2. The J call is uncertain, as TRBJ2-7 better fits the DNA end. The CDR3 contains 15 residues. Germline CDR1 reads DFQATT; CDR2 reads SNEGSKA (reference sequence). CDR3 DNA: TGCAGTGCTAGAGATCGGAGCGGGGGGACCTACGAGCAGTACTTC. This codes for CSARDRSGGTYEQYF.

This clonotype showed up many times. The gene calls are TRBV5-1 and TRBJ2-3; D is undetermined. This CDR3 has 15 amino acids. Trimming removed 0 bases at V and 1 base at J, with 9 bases between. Germline-derived CDR1 and CDR2 are SGHRS and YFSETQ. CDR3 in DNA: TGCGCCAGCAGCTTGGAGGCTCCAGGCACAGATACGCAGTATTTT. This translates into CASSLEAPGTDTQYF.

The chain recombines TRBV5-1 with TRBJ2-1; TRBD1 aligns across 9 bases. The germline CDR1 and CDR2 sequences are SGHRS and YFSETQ. V was clipped by 7 bases and J by 10 bases; unmatched bases: 12. This CDR3 is 14 amino acids long. The chain's CDR3 is CASSGQGFIGEQFF. DNA for the CDR3: TGCGCCAGCTCTGGACAGGGGTTCATCGGCGAGCAGTTCTTC.

This clonotype occurred a few times. The chain recombines TRBV6-5 with TRBJ1-5; TRBD1 matches 8 bases. Germline lookup yields CDR1 MNHEY and CDR2 SVGAGI. J gave up 9 bases and V 6 bases, and 7 bases lay outside the gene matches. The CDR3 covers 13 residues. The CDR3 region is CASSQDRATPQHF. In DNA form, the CDR3 reads TGTGCCAGCAGCCAGGACAGGGCGACGCCCCAGCATTTT.

This clonotype was picked up a small number of times. J is TRBJ2-5 and V is TRBV2, with 7 bases lining up with TRBD1. Germline CDR1 reads SNHLY; CDR2 reads FYNNEI. Losses at the gene ends were 4 bases for V and 2 bases for J; bases not matched to a gene: 7. This CDR3 comprises 15 residues. The CDR3 reads CASSVRTGTQETQYF. In nucleotides, the CDR3 is TGTGCCAGCAGTGTCAGGACAGGAACGCAAGAGACCCAGTACTTC.

This chain links TRBV15 with TRBJ1-1; 7 bases fit TRBD1. V gave up 5 bases and J gave up 3 bases; unmatched junction bases: 12. Germline V gives CDR1 LNHNV, CDR2 YYDKDF (reference sequence). The CDR3 length is 16 residues. CDR3 DNA: TGTGCCACCAGCGTCCTAGGGGACAGTCGGGACACTGAAGCTTTCTTT. It yields the protein CATSVLGDSRDTEAFF.

This sequence joins TRBV5-6 and TRBJ2-3, with 7 bases matching TRBD1. The V gene end was trimmed by 10 bases and the J gene end by 2 bases; junction bases not matched to a gene: 7. The length of the CDR3 is 13 residues. Germline-derived CDR1 and CDR2 are SGHDT and YYEEEE. The CDR3 sequence: CAGSRGNTDTQYF. The CDR3 DNA follows: TGTGCCGGCTCCAGGGGGAACACAGATACGCAGTATTTT.

This chain connects TRBV20-1 to TRBJ1-1; no clear D gene. CDR3 size: 12 residues. The V gene's germline CDR1 is DFQATT and CDR2 SNEGSKA (reference sequence). The ends were cut back, 1 base at V and 7 bases at J, with 10 bases in the middle. CDR3 region: CSARGEFCEAFF. The DNA for the CDR3 is TGCAGTGCTAGAGGGGAGTTCTGTGAAGCTTTCTTT.

This clonotype was counted ten times or more. This sequence joins TRBV28 and TRBJ1-4; 8 nucleotides agree with TRBD1. Germline lookup yields CDR1 MDHEN and CDR2 SYDVKM. This CDR3 is 12 amino acids long. The ends lost 11 bases at V and 8 bases at J; junction bases unmatched: 7. Here the CDR3 DNA reads TGTGCCGTCCGGGGACAGGCCGAAAAACTGTTTTTT. Its translation: CAVRGQAEKLFF.

The chain uses TRBV4-1 and TRBJ2-5, with D perhaps TRBD2 (6 bases). V was clipped by 0 bases and J by 2 bases, with 16 bases between them. The CDR3 extends over 17 amino acids. Germline loops: CDR1 MGHRA, CDR2 YSYEKL. CDR3 nucleotide sequence: TGCGCCAGCAGCCAAGAAAGCAGCGGGCTAGGACAAGAGACCCAGTACTTC. Its translation is CASSQESSGLGQETQYF.

This clonotype appeared many times. This chain uses TRBV18 with TRBJ2-7; TRBD1 aligns across 9 bases. The CDR3 loop spans 16 amino acids. The V and J ends lost 3 bases and 6 bases, in that order; junction bases with no gene match: 12. From germline, CDR1 is KGHSH and CDR2 LQKENI. CDR3 in amino acids: CASSPNYRDRDREQYF. The CDR3 nucleotides are TGTGCCAGCTCACCTAACTACCGGGACAGGGATCGCGAGCAGTACTTC. The full variable domain, rest sourced from reference TRBV18 and TRBJ2-7, is NAGVMQNPRHLVRRRGQEARLRCSPMKGHSHVYWYRQLPEEGLKFMVYLQKENIIDESGMPKERFSAEFPKEGPSILRIQQVVRGDSAAYFCASSPNYRDRDREQYFGPGTRLTVT.

Only a few counts were recorded for this clonotype. The gene calls are TRBV12-5 and TRBJ2-1; TRBD2 aligns across 13 bases. The CDR3 covers 15 residues. Germline CDR1 LGHNT, CDR2 FRNRAP. The ends lost 1 base at V and 7 bases at J; junction bases unmatched: 1. The CDR3 loop is CASGLGTSGGNEQFF. The DNA of the CDR3 is TGTGCTAGTGGTTTGGGGACTAGCGGGGGAAATGAGCAGTTCTTC.

The chain's CDR3 is CSARDQIAGVPDTQYF. CDR3 DNA sequence: TGCAGTGCTAGAGATCAAATAGCGGGAGTCCCAGATACGCAGTATTTT. J is TRBJ2-3 and V is TRBV20-1; 9 nucleotides align to TRBD2. The CDR3 is made up of 16 amino acids. The V gene end was trimmed by 0 bases and the J gene end by 4 bases; junction bases not matched to a gene: 8. Germline V gene data show CDR1 as DFQATT and CDR2 as SNEGSKA (reference sequence).

The V call is TRBV28, the J call TRBJ2-5; 7 nucleotides agree with TRBD1. With V trimmed by 6 bases and J by 0 bases, 10 bases remained unmatched. CDR1 is MDHEN and CDR2 is SYDVKM in the germline V gene. This CDR3 is 16 amino acids long. CDR3 nucleotide sequence: TGTGCCAGCAGCTCCAGGGGACAGAGCCACCAAGAGACCCAGTACTTC. Its translation is CASSSRGQSHQETQYF.

The V call is TRBV11-3, the J call TRBJ2-7, with D uncertain. The V gene's germline CDR1 is SGHNT and CDR2 YENEEA. The V and J ends lost 6 bases and 4 bases respectively, with 13 bases between them. The CDR3 covers 13 residues. The CDR3 coding sequence is TGTGCCAGCAGTCTTGATTGGAATTACGAGCAGTACTTC. This encodes CASSLDWNYEQYF.

The chain uses TRBV7-9 and TRBJ2-7; 10 positions agree with TRBD1. The V gene end was trimmed by 1 base and the J gene end by 5 bases; junction bases not matched to a gene: 5. Germline-derived CDR1 and CDR2 are SEHNR and FQNEAQ (reference sequence). The CDR3 consists of 15 residues. CDR3: CASSLVGQGLHEQYF. The CDR3 bases are TGTGCCAGCAGCTTAGTGGGACAGGGGCTGCACGAGCAGTACTTC.

The chain joins TRBV5-6 to TRBJ1-2; 10 nucleotides line up with TRBD1. The CDR3 runs 16 residues. V dropped 4 bases and J dropped 4; count of bases not matched to a gene: 10. Germline V gives CDR1 SGHDT, CDR2 YYEEEE. This chain's CDR3 is CASSQPGQGLTYGYTF. CDR3 sequence (DNA): TGTGCCAGCAGCCAACCGGGACAGGGGCTTACCTATGGCTACACCTTC.

The V call is TRBV29-1, the J call TRBJ2-3, with unresolved D. Looked up from germline, CDR1 is SQVTM and CDR2 is ANQGSEA. V lost 4 bases to trimming and J lost 2 bases, with 7 bases between them. The CDR3 loop spans 12 amino acids. The CDR3 here is CSVADSTDTQYF. CDR3 nucleotide sequence: TGCAGCGTTGCCGATTCCACAGATACGCAGTATTTT.

This rearrangement joins TRBV5-1 to TRBJ1-4; TRBD1 might be the D (6 bases). The ends were cut back, 4 bases at V and 8 bases at J, with 18 bases in the middle. Looked up from germline, CDR1 is SGHRS and CDR2 is YFSETQ. The CDR3 loop spans 15 amino acids. The CDR3 sequence is CASSPTGSPEEKLFF. DNA of the CDR3: TGCGCCAGCAGCCCAACAGGGTCACCGGAGGAAAAACTGTTTTTT.

This chain links TRBV12-3 or TRBV12-4 with TRBJ2-2, with D unclear. This CDR3 has 16 residues. V was clipped by 3 bases and J by 2 bases, with 13 bases between them. Here the CDR3 reads CASSFNLRINTGELFF. The CDR3 nucleotides read TGTGCCAGCAGTTTTAACTTACGAATCAACACCGGGGAGCTGTTTTTT.

DNA of the CDR3: TGTGCCAGCAGCTTAGCGCTTCAGACAACCTACGAGCAGTACTTC. It codes for CASSLALQTTYEQYF. The chain employs TRBV7-2 and TRBJ2-7; no definite D call. The CDR3 runs 15 residues. Germline CDR1 is SGHTA and CDR2 is FQGNSA. The V end was cut by 0 bases, the J end by 2 bases, with 11 bases between.

The chain is built from TRBV9 and TRBJ2-3; perhaps TRBD1 as D (5 bases). Per germline, CDR1 SGDLS and CDR2 YYNGEE. The CDR3 has 15 amino acids. Trimming stripped 0 bases from V and 2 bases from J, with 10 bases between. CDR3: CASSVGGQTTDTQYF. CDR3 bases: TGTGCCAGCAGCGTAGGGGGCCAGACCACAGATACGCAGTATTTT.

The V and J genes are TRBV6-1 and TRBJ2-4; the D gene is possibly TRBD2 (5 bases). The CDR3 totals 13 residues. Germline V gene sequence: CDR1 MNHNS, CDR2 SASEGT. V dropped 6 bases and J dropped 9 bases, with 15 bases sitting between them. The CDR3 loop is CASSGKILGIQYF. The CDR3 DNA follows: TGTGCCAGCAGCGGGAAGATTTTGGGCATTCAGTACTTC.

This chain joins TRBV3-1 and TRBJ2-1, with TRBD2 identical over 9 bases. V was clipped by 10 bases and J by 8 bases; unmatched bases: 6. CDR1 and CDR2 from the germline V gene are LGHDT and YNNKEL (reference sequence). The CDR3 consists of 12 residues. CDR3 nucleotides: TGTGCCACGGGACTAGCCTCACATGAGCAGTTCTTC. Translating it yields CATGLASHEQFF.

This clonotype was seen only a few times. CDR3 DNA sequence: TGCGCCAGCAGCACAGGGACAGGGGTAGATACGCAGTATTTT. This sequence encodes CASSTGTGVDTQYF. The rearrangement uses TRBV5-1 and TRBJ2-3, with 10 bases that match TRBD1. Germline V gene sequence: CDR1 SGHRS, CDR2 YFSETQ. The CDR3 spans 14 residues. V lost 4 bases, J lost 5 bases, and 4 bases stayed unmatched. Looking up the rest from reference TRBV5-1 and TRBJ2-3 gives the full variable domain: KAGVTQTPRYLIKTRGQQVTLSCSPISGHRSVSWYQQTPGQGLQFLFEYFSETQRNKGNFPGRFSGRQFSNSRSEMNVSTLELGDSALYLCASSTGTGVDTQYFGPGTRLTVL.

This clonotype has more than one count but fewer than ten. This rearrangement joins TRBV9 to TRBJ2-5; weak D call: TRBD1 (5 bases). The DNA end lines up better with TRBJ2-7; the J call may be wrong. This CDR3 has 12 amino acids. Germline V gene sequence: CDR1 SGDLS, CDR2 YYNGEE. DNA for the CDR3: TGTGCCAGCAGCGTCAGGGAAGGCGAGCAGTACTTC. Amino acids: CASSVREGEQYF.

This chain connects TRBV6-1 to TRBJ2-1; tentatively, D is TRBD1 (6 bases). In germline, CDR1 is MNHNS, CDR2 SASEGT. The length of the CDR3 is 14 residues. Trimming took 1 base from V and 8 from J, leaving 12 bases between them. The CDR3 DNA follows: TGTGCCAGCAGTGAAGGGGGGCGAAACGATGAGCAGTTCTTC. This gives the protein CASSEGGRNDEQFF.

This clonotype appeared a few times. The chain recombines TRBV7-8 with TRBJ2-1; TRBD2 might be the D (6 bases). The germline CDR1 and CDR2 sequences are SGHVS and FQNEAQ. The CDR3 loop spans 16 amino acids. V was clipped by 5 bases and J by 0 bases, with 14 bases between them. CDR3 in amino acids: CASSLGRGNSYNEQFF. The CDR3 DNA reads as TGTGCCAGCAGCCTGGGACGGGGGAACTCCTACAATGAGCAGTTCTTC.

The rearrangement uses TRBV18 and TRBJ2-7; maybe TRBD1 (6 bases). Germline V lookup: CDR1 KGHSH, CDR2 LQKENI. The germline V and J ends were trimmed by 6 bases and 1 base, with 16 bases remaining between them. The CDR3 totals 15 residues. The CDR3 reads CASSPVQGISYEQYF. CDR3 nucleotide sequence: TGTGCCAGCTCGCCCGTACAGGGAATTTCCTACGAGCAGTACTTC.

The chain has TRBV3-1 and TRBJ2-7, with D tentatively TRBD2 (5 bases). With 1 base removed from V and 6 bases from J, the gap between germline ends came to 10 bases. The CDR3 runs 13 residues. From germline, CDR1 is LGHDT and CDR2 YNNKEL (reference sequence). The CDR3 DNA reads TGTGCCAGCAGCCAAGCTCGGACTGGCGAGCAGTACTTC. It is translated as CASSQARTGEQYF.

This chain joins TRBV9 and TRBJ2-5; 7 bases are shared with TRBD2. The last part of the DNA fits TRBJ2-7 better; the J call may be wrong. CDR3 size: 15 residues. Germline loops: CDR1 SGDLS, CDR2 YYNGEE. CDR3: CASSESAGLGDEQYF. CDR3 bases: TGTGCCAGCAGCGAATCAGCGGGGCTTGGCGACGAGCAGTACTTC.